This entry features one T cell receptor beta chain sequence. These data are taken from a study of blood T cell repertoires in COVID-19. Sequencing was performed with immunoSEQ multiplex PCR; in TCRdb, only in-frame clones are kept and a portion is missing. The sample lists under 250,000 clones, about 90% occurring once. Participant ages covered about 18 to 89 years across about two dozen US areas. The study counted Cohort 3 donors as recovered given two negative PCRs, clearance, or symptom resolution. Trimming cost V 6 bases and J 5 bases, with 13 bases left between them. The CDR3 has 13 amino acids. Germline CDR1 LNHDA, CDR2 SQIVND (reference sequence).

The chain employs TRBV19 and TRBJ2-5; possible D gene TRBD2, 6 bases. The receptor's source is a man aged 25 to 40 who had recovered from COVID-19. The sequenced sample was PBMCs or T cells enriched from blood (not recorded which). Written as DNA, the CDR3 is TGTGCCAGTAGGGAAACTAGCAGGGAGACCCAGTACTTC. Translation: CASRETSRETQYF.